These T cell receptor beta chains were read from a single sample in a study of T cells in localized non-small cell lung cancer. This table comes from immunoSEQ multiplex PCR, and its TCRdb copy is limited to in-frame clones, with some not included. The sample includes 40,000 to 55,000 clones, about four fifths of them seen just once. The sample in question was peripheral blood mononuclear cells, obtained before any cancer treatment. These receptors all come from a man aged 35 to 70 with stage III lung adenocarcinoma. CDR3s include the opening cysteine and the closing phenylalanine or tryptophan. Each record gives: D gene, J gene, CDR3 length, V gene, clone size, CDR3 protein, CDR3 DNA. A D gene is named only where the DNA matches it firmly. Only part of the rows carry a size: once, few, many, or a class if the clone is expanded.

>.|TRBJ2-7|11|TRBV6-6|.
CASSYSEEQYF
TGTGCCAGCAGTTACTCTGAGGAGCAGTACTTC
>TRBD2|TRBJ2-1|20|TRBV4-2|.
CASSQVVPGSTGTTRNEQFF
TGTGCCAGCAGCCAAGTGGTTCCAGGAAGTACCGGGACTACGAGGAATGAGCAGTTCTTC
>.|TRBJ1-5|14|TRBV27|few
CASHSGGGHQPQHF
TGTGCCAGCCATTCTGGGGGAGGGCATCAGCCCCAGCATTTT
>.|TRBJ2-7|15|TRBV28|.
CASTNPTGGLYEQYF
TGTGCCAGTACCAACCCGACAGGAGGACTATACGAGCAGTACTTC
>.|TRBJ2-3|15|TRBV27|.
CASSLSDVSTDTQYF
TGTGCCAGCAGTTTATCGGACGTTAGCACAGATACGCAGTATTTT
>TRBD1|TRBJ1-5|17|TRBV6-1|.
CASSEALAGGGRQPQHF
TGTGCCAGCAGTGAAGCGCTGGCAGGGGGGGGGCGACAGCCCCAGCATTTT
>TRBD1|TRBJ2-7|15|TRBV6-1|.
CASSEGTGSSYEQYF
TGTGCCAGCAGTGAAGGGACAGGGAGCTCCTACGAGCAGTACTTC
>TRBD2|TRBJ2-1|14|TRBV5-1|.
CASKGAGGYNEQFF
TGCGCCAGCAAGGGAGCGGGGGGATACAATGAGCAGTTCTTC
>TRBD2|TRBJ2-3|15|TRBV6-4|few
CASSDASGGADTQYF
TGTGCCAGCAGTGACGCTAGCGGGGGGGCCGATACGCAGTATTTT
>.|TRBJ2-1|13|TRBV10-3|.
CAISESRAREQFF
TGTGCCATCAGTGAGTCGCGGGCCCGAGAGCAGTTCTTC
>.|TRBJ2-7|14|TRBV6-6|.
CASSYLGDDYEQYF
TGTGCCAGCAGTTATTTAGGGGACGACTACGAGCAGTACTTC
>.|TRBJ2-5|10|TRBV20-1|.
CSATQETQYF
TGCAGTGCTACCCAAGAGACCCAGTACTTC
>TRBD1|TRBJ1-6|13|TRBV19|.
CASTRTGNSPLHF
TGTGCCAGTACCCGGACAGGGAATTCACCCCTCCACTTT
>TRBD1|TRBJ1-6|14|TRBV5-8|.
CASSSQGAYSPLHF
TGTGCCAGCAGCTCTCAGGGGGCCTATTCACCCCTCCACTTT
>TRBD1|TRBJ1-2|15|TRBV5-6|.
CASSPPGQGIYGYTF
TGTGCCAGCAGTCCACCGGGACAGGGGATATATGGCTACACCTTC
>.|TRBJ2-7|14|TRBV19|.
CASSITGSGYEQYF
TGTGCCAGTAGTATCACAGGGTCCGGGTACGAGCAGTACTTC
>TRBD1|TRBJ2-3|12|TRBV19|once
CATRDRGDTQYF
TGTGCCACTAGGGACAGGGGTGATACGCAGTATTTT
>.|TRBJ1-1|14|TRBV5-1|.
CASSVTGRGTEAFF
TGCGCCAGCAGCGTCACAGGGAGAGGGACTGAAGCTTTCTTT
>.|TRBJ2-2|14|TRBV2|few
CASSDWVNTGELFF
TGTGCCAGCAGTGATTGGGTGAACACCGGGGAGCTGTTTTTT
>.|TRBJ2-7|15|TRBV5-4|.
CASSFGDRGAYEQYF
TGTGCCAGCAGCTTTGGAGACCGAGGGGCCTACGAGCAGTACTTC
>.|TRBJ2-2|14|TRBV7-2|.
CASKRGRGRRELFF
TGTGCCAGCAAAAGAGGAAGGGGAAGGCGGGAGCTGTTTTTT
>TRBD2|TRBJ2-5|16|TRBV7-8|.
CASSLLVSGPGETQYF
TGTGCCAGCAGCTTATTAGTTAGCGGGCCCGGAGAGACCCAGTACTTC
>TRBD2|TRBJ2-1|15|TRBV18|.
CASSFASGTHNEQFF
TGTGCCAGCTCATTCGCTAGCGGGACCCACAATGAGCAGTTCTTC
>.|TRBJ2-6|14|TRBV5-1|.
CASARSAGANVLTF
TGCGCCAGCGCCCGTTCTGCTGGGGCCAACGTCCTGACTTTC
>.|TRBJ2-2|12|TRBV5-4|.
CASSLDGRELFF
TGTGCCAGCAGCTTGGATGGGAGGGAGCTGTTTTTT
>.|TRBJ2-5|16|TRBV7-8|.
CASSPRGGGNQETQYF
TGTGCCAGCAGCCCTAGAGGGGGTGGGAACCAAGAGACCCAGTACTTC
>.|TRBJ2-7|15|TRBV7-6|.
CASSLTPGPSYEQYF
TGTGCCAGCAGCTTAACCCCAGGGCCCTCCTACGAGCAGTACTTC
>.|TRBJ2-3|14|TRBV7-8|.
CASSLTGNTDTQYF
TGTGCCAGCAGCTTAACTGGCAACACAGATACGCAGTATTTT
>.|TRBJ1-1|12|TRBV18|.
CASNPGRLEAFF
TGTGCCAGCAATCCTGGACGTCTCGAAGCTTTCTTT
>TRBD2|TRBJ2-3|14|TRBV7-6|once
CASSLAGGAGTQYF
TGTGCCAGCAGCTTAGCCGGGGGGGCTGGTACGCAGTATTTT
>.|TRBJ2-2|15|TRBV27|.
CASSLMAGYTGELFF
TGTGCCAGCAGTTTGATGGCAGGGTACACCGGGGAGCTGTTTTTT
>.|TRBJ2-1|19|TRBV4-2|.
CASSPRDETVGGFRNEQFF
TGTGCCAGCAGCCCGCGCGACGAAACGGTCGGTGGTTTCCGGAATGAGCAGTTCTTC
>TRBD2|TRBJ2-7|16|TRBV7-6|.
CASSLLSGGPKSEQYF
TGTGCCAGCAGCTTGCTTAGCGGGGGGCCGAAGTCCGAGCAGTACTTC
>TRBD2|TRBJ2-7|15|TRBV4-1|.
CASSQDGLAVYEQYF
TGCGCCAGCAGCCAAGACGGACTAGCGGTCTACGAGCAGTACTTC
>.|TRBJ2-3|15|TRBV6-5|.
CASSPNSFSTDTQYF
TGTGCCAGCAGTCCTAACTCGTTCAGCACAGATACGCAGTATTTT
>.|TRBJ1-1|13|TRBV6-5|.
CASRLVHDTEAFF
TGTGCCAGCAGGCTCGTACACGACACTGAAGCTTTCTTT
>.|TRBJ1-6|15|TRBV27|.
CASSLTFTGSRPLHF
TGTGCCAGCAGTTTAACCTTTACGGGGAGTCGACCCCTCCACTTT
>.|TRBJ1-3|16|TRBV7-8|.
CASSLRGTVSGNTIYF
TGTGCCAGCAGCTTAAGAGGAACAGTGTCTGGAAACACCATATATTTT
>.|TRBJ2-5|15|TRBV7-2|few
CASSLNAGSQETQYF
TGTGCCAGCAGCTTAAACGCGGGGTCCCAAGAGACCCAGTACTTC
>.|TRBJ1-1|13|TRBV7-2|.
CASSSIGGLEAFF
TGTGCCAGCAGCTCGATAGGGGGACTTGAAGCTTTCTTT
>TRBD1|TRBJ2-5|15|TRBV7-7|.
CASSVRDRGMETQYF
TGTGCCAGCAGCGTCCGGGACAGGGGGATGGAGACCCAGTACTTC
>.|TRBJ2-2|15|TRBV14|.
CASSPQVLHTGELFF
TGTGCCAGCAGCCCACAGGTTCTCCACACCGGGGAGCTGTTTTTT
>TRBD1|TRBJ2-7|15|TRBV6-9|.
CASSYGQEPTYEQYF
TGTGCCAGCAGTTATGGACAGGAGCCTACCTACGAGCAGTACTTC
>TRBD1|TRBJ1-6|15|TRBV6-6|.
CASRAGQIGHSPLHF
TGTGCCAGCAGAGCGGGACAGATAGGACATTCACCCCTCCACTTT
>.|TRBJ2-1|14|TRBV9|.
CASSPSWGYNEQFF
TGTGCCAGCAGCCCGAGCTGGGGCTACAATGAGCAGTTCTTC
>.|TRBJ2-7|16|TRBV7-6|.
CASSLTQYGIFDEQYF
TGTGCCAGCAGCTTAACCCAATACGGAATCTTCGACGAGCAGTACTTC
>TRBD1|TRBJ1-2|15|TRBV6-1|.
CASSAGQGVHYGYTF
TGTGCCAGCAGCGCCGGACAGGGCGTCCACTATGGCTACACCTTC
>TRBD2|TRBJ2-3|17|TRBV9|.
CASSPYSLLAGKDTQCF
TGTGCCAGCAGCCCATATTCATTACTAGCGGGGAAAGATACGCAGTGTTTT
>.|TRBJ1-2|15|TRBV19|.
CASSSGLTGFYGYTF
TGTGCCAGTAGTAGTGGACTTACGGGATTCTATGGCTACACCTTC
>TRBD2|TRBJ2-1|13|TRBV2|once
CASSWGRDNEQFF
TGTGCCAGCTCCTGGGGGAGGGACAATGAGCAGTTCTTC
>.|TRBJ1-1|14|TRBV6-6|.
CASSYKVLNTEAFF
TGTGCCAGCAGTTATAAAGTGCTAAACACTGAAGCTTTCTTT